This T cell receptor beta chain was sequenced during a study of vaccination effects on CD4 cells after COVID-19. The overall study: At 16 days and one week before vaccination, a couple of convalescent patients gave samples.

CDR1 SGHTA and CDR2 FQGNSA come from the germline V gene. V was cut by 6 bases and J by 8 bases, with 17 bases left in between. The CDR3 runs 14 residues. As to this clone: The antigen is unknown.

Data came from immunoSEQ multiplex PCR; TCRdb stores just in-frame clones and leaves some out. The top ten hold about 12% of the sample, which has 45,000 to 60,000 clones, roughly 76% seen once. Cultured cells yielded isolated CD4+ T cells after approximately nine days. The person acquired a PCR-confirmed SARS-CoV-2 infection between March and December 2020. Each culture had half its medium swapped for IL-2 medium on days 3 and 7. This material consisted of CD4+ T cells from PBMCs cultured without peptide, taken before COVID-19 vaccination. The chain links TRBV7-2 to TRBJ1-3; D is perhaps TRBD1 (5 bases). The receptor was isolated from a human donor who had a prior SARS-CoV-2 infection. The CDR3 spells CASSEGLGWDTIYF. The DNA of the CDR3 is TGTGCCAGCAGTGAGGGGCTCGGTTGGGACACCATATATTTT.